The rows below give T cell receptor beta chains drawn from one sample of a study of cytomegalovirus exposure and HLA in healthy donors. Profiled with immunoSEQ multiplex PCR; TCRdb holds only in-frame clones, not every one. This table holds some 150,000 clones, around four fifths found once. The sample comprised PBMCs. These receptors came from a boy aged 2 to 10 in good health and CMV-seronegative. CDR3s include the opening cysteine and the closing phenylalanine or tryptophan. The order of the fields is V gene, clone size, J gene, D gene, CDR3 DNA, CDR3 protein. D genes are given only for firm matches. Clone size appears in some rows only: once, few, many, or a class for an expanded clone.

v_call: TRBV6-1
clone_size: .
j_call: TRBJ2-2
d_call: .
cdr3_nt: TGTGCCAGCAGTGAGGCTCCGGAGAGCACCGGGGAGCTGTTTTTT
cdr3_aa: CASSEAPESTGELFF

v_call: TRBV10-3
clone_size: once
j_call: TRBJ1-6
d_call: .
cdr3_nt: TGTGCCATCAGTGAGTCGACGGAGAGAGATTCACCCCTCCACTTT
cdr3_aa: CAISESTERDSPLHF

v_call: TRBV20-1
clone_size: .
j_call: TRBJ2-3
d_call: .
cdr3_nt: TGCAGTGCTAAAACTAGTCCCACGCAGTATTTT
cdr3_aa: CSAKTSPTQYF

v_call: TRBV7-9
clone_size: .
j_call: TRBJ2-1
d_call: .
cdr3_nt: TGTGCCAGCAGCGGTACAGGGAGCTCCTACAATGAGCAGTTCTTC
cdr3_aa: CASSGTGSSYNEQFF

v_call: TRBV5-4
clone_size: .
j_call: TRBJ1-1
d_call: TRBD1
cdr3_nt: TGTGCCAGCAGCTTGCAGGGGGCGGACACTGAAGCTTTCTTT
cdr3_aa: CASSLQGADTEAFF

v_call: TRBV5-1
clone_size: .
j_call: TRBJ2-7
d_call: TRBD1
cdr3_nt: TGCGCCAGCAGCCTAGGGACAGTCTACGAGCAGTACTTC
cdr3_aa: CASSLGTVYEQYF

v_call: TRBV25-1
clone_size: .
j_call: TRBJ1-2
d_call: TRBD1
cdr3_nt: TGTGCCAGCAGTGAGGGACAGGTGGACTATGGCTACACCTTC
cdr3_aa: CASSEGQVDYGYTF

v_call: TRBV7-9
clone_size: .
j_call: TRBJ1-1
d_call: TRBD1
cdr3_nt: TGTGCCAGCAGCGCCACAGGGGGCACTGAAGCTTTCTTT
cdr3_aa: CASSATGGTEAFF

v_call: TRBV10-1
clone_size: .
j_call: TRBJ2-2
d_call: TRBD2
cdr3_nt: TGCGCCAGCAGTGAGTCGGGCGGGAGAGTCACCGGGGAGCTGTTTTTT
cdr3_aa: CASSESGGRVTGELFF

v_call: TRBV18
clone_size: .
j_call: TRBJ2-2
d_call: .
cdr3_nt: TGTGCCAGCTCACCACTTGTTCGGGGATATACCGGGGAGCTGTTTTTT
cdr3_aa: CASSPLVRGYTGELFF